Sequencing of this T cell receptor (beta chain) was carried out in a study of human T cells and chemical hapten exposure. Overall study context: Affected patients, primarily female, had alopecia areata, totalis or universalis. Study observations and caveats: There were significantly more large CDR3 similarity clusters among expanded TCRs than among controls.

Time point defined: patch test 2, 6 weeks after DPC sensitization. Specified treatment: therapeutic diphenylcyclopropenone sensitization with weekly scalp DPC. V dropped 0 bases and J dropped 0 bases, with 17 bases sitting between them. The CDR3 is made up of 17 amino acids. Looked up from germline, CDR1 is DFQATT and CDR2 is SNEGSKA (reference sequence). This clonotype has at least ten counts. What it binds is not known. TCRdb recomputed calls from the RACE reads with MiXCR, one row per CDR3 protein. The sample shows tens of thousands of distinct CDR3 sequences, 10% of them seen only once. The chain couples TRBV20-1 to TRBJ2-5; perhaps TRBD2 as D (6 bases). The receptor comes from a woman aged 45-60 years with alopecia areata. Some clones in this sample may be carry-over from other donors' samples. Sequenced here: whole blood, sampled in connection with sensitization to the hapten diphenylcyclopropenone (DPC). CDR3 amino acids: CSARELKAGTYQETQYF. Written as DNA, the CDR3 is TGCAGTGCTAGAGAGTTAAAAGCGGGCACGTACCAAGAGACCCAGTACTTC.